These 27 T cell receptor beta chains were all obtained from the same sample, sequenced in a study of blood T cell repertoires in COVID-19. Only in-frame clones appear in the TCRdb table, and some are missing; sequencing was by immunoSEQ multiplex PCR. The sample comprises about 320,000 clones, 85% of which are singletons, and 1.5% to 2% rests with the top ten. The specimen sequenced was PBMCs or T cells enriched from blood (not recorded which). These TCRs come from a woman between 25 and 40 years old who had been exposed to COVID-19.

CDR3 sequence: CATNPGRGSSDTQYF. The CDR3 DNA reads as TGTGCCACCAATCCGGGCAGGGGTAGCTCCGATACGCAGTATTTT. The chain combines TRBV24-1 with TRBJ2-3; possibly TRBD1 for D (6 bases). Germline V gene lookup returns CDR1 KGHDR and CDR2 SFDVKD. The V gene lost 8 bases and the J gene lost 6 bases, with 20 bases spanning the gap. The CDR3 has 15 residues.

The rearrangement links TRBV30 to TRBJ2-3; TRBD1 agrees at 7 bases. V dropped 3 bases and J dropped 4; count of bases not matched to a gene: 10. The CDR3 covers 15 residues. Germline CDR1 reads GTSNPN; CDR2 reads SVGIG (reference sequence). The CDR3 is CAWRPPTGLSDTQYF. The DNA for the CDR3 is TGTGCCTGGAGACCTCCGACAGGGTTGTCAGATACGCAGTATTTT.

V gene TRBV25-1 combines with J gene TRBJ1-4; tentative D call: TRBD1 (5 bases). Germline V gene data show CDR1 as MGHDK and CDR2 as SYGVNS. CDR3 length equals 14 residues. V shed 5 bases and J shed 4 bases, with 11 bases lying between them. The chain's CDR3 is CASSLGGNNEKLFF. The CDR3 nucleotides are TGTGCCAGCAGTCTCGGGGGAAATAATGAAAAACTGTTTTTT.

The chain uses TRBV5-6 and TRBJ1-4, with TRBD1 matching 9 bases. The CDR3 runs to 13 residues. The junction had 11 bases not matched to a gene; V was cut back by 4 bases and J by 16 bases. Germline V CDR1 and CDR2: SGHDT, YYEEEE. CDR3 protein: CASSPEGDRVEFF. DNA of the CDR3: TGTGCCAGCAGCCCGGAGGGGGACAGGGTAGAGTTTTTT.

CDR3 loop: CASGLGAASYGYTF. Here the CDR3 DNA reads TGTGCCAGCGGGCTGGGGGCCGCGAGCTATGGCTACACCTTC. The rearrangement joins TRBV27 to TRBJ1-2, with TRBD1 as a possible D gene (6 bases). The germline V gene has CDR1 MNHEY and CDR2 SMNVEV (reference sequence). The V gene lost 8 bases and the J gene lost 4 bases, with 17 bases spanning the gap. The CDR3 has 14 residues.

The CDR3 spells CAIGSTGGSAQYF. The CDR3, as DNA: TGTGCCATCGGCTCGACAGGGGGGTCGGCCCAGTACTTC. The chain recombines TRBV10-3 with TRBJ2-5, with 9 bases identical to TRBD1. The CDR3 covers 13 residues. V lost 8 bases to trimming and J lost 9 bases; unmatched junction nucleotides: 10. Per the germline V gene, CDR1 is ENHRY and CDR2 is SYGVKD.

This chain connects TRBV19 to TRBJ2-7; 8 bases are a match to TRBD1. Germline V gene data show CDR1 as LNHDA and CDR2 as SQIVND (reference sequence). V was pared by 5 bases and J by 1 base, with 7 bases of the junction left unmatched. The CDR3 runs 15 residues. DNA of the CDR3: TGTGCCAGTAGTCCCCGCCGGGACAGGTCCTACGAGCAGTACTTC. As protein: CASSPRRDRSYEQYF. Looking up the rest from reference TRBV19 and TRBJ2-7 gives the full variable domain: DGGITQSPKYLFRKEGQNVTLSCEQNLNHDAMYWYRQDPGQGLRLIYYSQIVNDFQKGDIAEGYSVSREKKESFPLTVTSAQKNPTAFYLCASSPRRDRSYEQYFGPGTRLTVT.

V usage is TRBV23-1 and J usage is TRBJ2-3, with D perhaps TRBD2 (6 bases). TRBV23-1 is assigned to the ORF class and has an uncertain function. The CDR3 is 15 residues long. The V end was cut by 4 bases, the J end by 3 bases, with 14 bases between. CDR3 DNA: TGCGCCAGCAGTCCAGGAACTGCGGGGACAGATACGCAGTATTTT. The encoded protein is CASSPGTAGTDTQYF.

This clone was seen a few times. Different DNA sequences within this sample yield the same CDR3. This rearrangement joins TRBV10-1 to TRBJ2-5; D is unclear. CDR3 length equals 12 residues. Germline V lookup: CDR1 WNHNN, CDR2 SYGVQD (reference sequence). V was trimmed by 3 bases and J by 0 bases, leaving 2 bases between them. The CDR3 coding sequence is TGCGCCAGCAGTGATAACCAAGAGACCCAGTACTTC. Translating it yields CASSDNQETQYF.

V is TRBV29-1 and J is TRBJ1-4; D call uncertain. The CDR3 has 14 amino acids. Deletions cut 2 bases from V and 4 bases from J, with 11 bases between. CDR1 and CDR2 from the germline V gene are SQVTM and ANQGSEA. The CDR3 DNA reads as TGCAGCGTTGAACCCGGGGATCTTAATGAAAAACTGTTTTTT. Protein product: CSVEPGDLNEKLFF.

This sequence joins TRBV3-1 (or the pseudogene TRBV3-2) and TRBJ1-2, with no clear D. The V gene's germline CDR1 is LGHDT and CDR2 YNNKEL (reference sequence). The germline V and J ends were trimmed by 0 bases and 0 bases, with 8 bases remaining between them. The CDR3 runs to 15 residues. This chain's CDR3 is CASSQDMAANYGYTF. The DNA for the CDR3 is TGTGCCAGCAGCCAAGATATGGCAGCTAACTATGGCTACACCTTC.

V gene TRBV25-1 combines with J gene TRBJ2-1; TRBD2 matches at 13 bases. This CDR3 spans 14 amino acids. V shed 4 bases, J shed 10 bases, and the junction held 4 bases outside the gene matches. CDR1 MGHDK and CDR2 SYGVNS come from the germline V gene. CDR3 sequence reads: CASSAGTSGAEQFF. The CDR3 bases are TGTGCCAGCAGTGCCGGGACTAGCGGGGCGGAGCAGTTCTTC.

This chain joins TRBV19 and TRBJ1-5, with a possible D match to TRBD1 (5 bases). CDR3 length: 16 residues. V lost 3 bases to trimming and J lost 0 bases, with 12 bases between them. From germline, CDR1 is LNHDA and CDR2 SQIVND (reference sequence). The CDR3: CASSIIQGASNQPQHF. CDR3 bases: TGTGCCAGTAGTATCATCCAGGGCGCTAGCAATCAGCCCCAGCATTTT. The full variable domain, rest sourced from reference TRBV19 and TRBJ1-5, is DGGITQSPKYLFRKEGQNVTLSCEQNLNHDAMYWYRQDPGQGLRLIYYSQIVNDFQKGDIAEGYSVSREKKESFPLTVTSAQKNPTAFYLCASSIIQGASNQPQHFGDGTRLSIL.

This chain uses TRBV11-2 with TRBJ1-2; 10 nucleotides agree with TRBD1. CDR3 size: 19 residues. Germline V gives CDR1 SGHAT, CDR2 FQNNGV. J gave up 4 bases and V 4 bases, and 18 bases lay outside the gene matches. CDR3 protein: CASSSIRGTGALLGYGYTF. The CDR3 nucleotides are TGTGCCAGCAGCTCTATCCGTGGGACAGGGGCACTACTAGGCTATGGCTACACCTTC.

The V gene is TRBV12-2, the J gene TRBJ1-1. TRBV12-2 constitutes a pseudogene. The CDR3 length is 9 residues. In DNA, the CDR3 is TGTGCAAGTCGCCTCGCGGCTTTCTTT. Its translation is CASRLAAFF.

The CDR3 DNA reads TGTGCCAGCAGACCTCGACAGCAGGTTCAGCCCCAGCATTTT. Protein: CASRPRQQVQPQHF. The chain uses TRBV27 and TRBJ1-5, with D tentatively TRBD1 (5 bases). This CDR3 contains 14 residues. The ends were cut back, 6 bases at V and 6 bases at J, with 15 bases in the middle. Per the germline V gene, CDR1 is MNHEY and CDR2 is SMNVEV (reference sequence).

This rearrangement joins TRBV2 to TRBJ2-5; 7 nucleotides line up with TRBD2. V gave up 7 bases and J gave up 0 bases; unmatched junction bases: 5. The V gene's germline CDR1 is SNHLY and CDR2 FYNNEI. There are 14 residues in the CDR3. The CDR3 nucleotides read TGTGCCAGCACAAGCGGGGCAAACCAAGAGACCCAGTACTTC. Its translation: CASTSGANQETQYF.

J is TRBJ2-2 and V is TRBV7-8; D perhaps matches TRBD2 (5 bases). The CDR3 covers 15 residues. CDR1 is SGHVS, CDR2 FQNEAQ, per germline. V shed 2 bases and J shed 4 bases, with 11 bases lying between them. This chain's CDR3 is CASSLSGSLTGELFF. The CDR3 DNA sequence: TGTGCCAGCAGCTTATCGGGATCCCTCACCGGGGAGCTGTTTTTT.

The gene calls are TRBV20-1 and TRBJ1-1, with D maybe TRBD1 (6 bases). The ends were cut back, 3 bases at V and 8 bases at J, with 10 bases in the middle. Germline V gene sequence: CDR1 DFQATT, CDR2 SNEGSKA (reference sequence). There are 11 residues in the CDR3. The CDR3 protein is CSARTQGEAFF. For the CDR3, the DNA is TGCAGTGCTAGGACCCAGGGGGAAGCTTTCTTT.

This chain links TRBV6-5 with TRBJ2-7, with TRBD2 identical over 7 bases. J was trimmed by 4 bases and V by 4 bases; bases with no gene match: 7. Germline CDR1 MNHEY, CDR2 SVGAGI. This CDR3 is built from 14 residues. The CDR3 DNA reads as TGTGCCAGCAGTTCCCAAGCGGGAAGGTACGAGCAGTACTTC. It encodes CASSSQAGRYEQYF.

The chain links TRBV18 to TRBJ1-4, with TRBD1 as a possible D gene (5 bases). Germline CDR1 KGHSH, CDR2 LQKENI. V was clipped by 3 bases and J by 7 bases, with 18 bases between them. The CDR3 totals 16 residues. This CDR3 is CASSPATGGRSEKLFF. CDR3 bases: TGTGCCAGCTCACCGGCAACAGGTGGCAGGAGTGAAAAACTGTTTTTT. Filled out from reference TRBV18 and TRBJ1-4, the complete variable domain reads NAGVMQNPRHLVRRRGQEARLRCSPMKGHSHVYWYRQLPEEGLKFMVYLQKENIIDESGMPKERFSAEFPKEGPSILRIQQVVRGDSAAYFCASSPATGGRSEKLFFGSGTQLSVL.

CDR3 DNA: TGCGCCAGCAGCGACCGGGGTCGTTCGAACACCGGGGAGCTGTTTTTT. It is translated as CASSDRGRSNTGELFF. The chain recombines TRBV5-1 with TRBJ2-2; the D gene is possibly TRBD2 (5 bases). Trimming took off 4 bases at V and 0 bases at J, with 13 bases between the two ends. Germline loops: CDR1 SGHRS, CDR2 YFSETQ. The CDR3 runs 16 residues.

The chain recombines TRBV19 with TRBJ1-4; D gene unclear. Germline assignment: CDR1 LNHDA and CDR2 SQIVND (reference sequence). The CDR3 consists of 13 residues. Trimming shortened V by 7 bases and J by 6 bases, and 12 bases separated the two germline ends. CDR3 in DNA: TGTGCCAGTACTATTAGATTGGATGAAAAACTGTTTTTT. Amino acids: CASTIRLDEKLFF.

This clone was detected only once. The rearrangement joins TRBV7-3 to TRBJ2-5; 8 nucleotides line up with TRBD1. J gave up 4 bases and V 5 bases, and 9 bases lay outside the gene matches. CDR3 length: 15 amino acids. Germline loops: CDR1 SGHTA, CDR2 FQGTGA. The CDR3 DNA reads TGTGCCAGCAGCATAAAGGGGACAGGCAGAGAGACCCAGTACTTC. It translates to CASSIKGTGRETQYF. The variable domain in full, completed from reference TRBV7-3 and TRBJ2-5, reads GAGVSQTPSNKVTEKGKYVELRCDPISGHTALYWYRQSLGQGPEFLIYFQGTGAADDSGLPNDRFFAVRPEGSVSTLKIQRTERGDSAVYLCASSIKGTGRETQYFGPGTRLLVL.

The chain links TRBV27 to TRBJ2-7; 14 bases align to TRBD2. Trimming took 5 bases from V and 2 from J; bases not matched to a gene: 8. The CDR3 contains 17 residues. Per germline, CDR1 MNHEY and CDR2 SMNVEV (reference sequence). CDR3 loop: CASSPGLAGDPPYEQYF. The CDR3 region has the DNA TGTGCCAGCAGTCCGGGACTAGCGGGGGATCCACCCTACGAGCAGTACTTC.

The rearrangement uses TRBV19 and TRBJ1-2, with TRBD1 as a possible D gene (6 bases). CDR1 and CDR2 from the germline V gene are LNHDA and SQIVND (reference sequence). Trimming cost V 10 bases and J 4 bases, with 13 bases left between them. The CDR3 runs to 12 residues. The CDR3 sequence is CATEEGGYGYTF. The CDR3, as DNA: TGTGCCACCGAGGAAGGGGGCTATGGCTACACCTTC.

The chain combines TRBV11-2 with TRBJ1-3; D unclear. This CDR3 contains 12 residues. Trimming removed 6 bases from V and 6 bases from J, with 9 bases in between. From germline, CDR1 is SGHAT and CDR2 FQNNGV. The CDR3 spells CASRTTVNTIYF. CDR3 bases: TGTGCCAGCAGAACTACCGTAAACACCATATATTTT.